Listed below are T cell receptor beta chains from one sample, sequenced in a study of cytomegalovirus exposure and HLA in healthy donors. This table comes from immunoSEQ multiplex PCR, and its TCRdb copy is limited to in-frame clones, with some not included. The profile shows approximately 150,000 clones, approximately 80% of them singletons. Sequenced sample: PBMCs. All receptors come from a man aged 35-49 years in good health and CMV-seronegative. Each CDR3 is given with its conserved first and last residue. A D gene is named only where the DNA matches it firmly. Where a row states a size, it is once, few, many or the class of an expanded clone; other rows omit it.

CDR3 DNA | CDR3 protein | J gene | V gene | D gene | CDR3 length | clone size
TGTGCCAGCAGTTCGGGGGTGGGCTTTTTGGAGCAGTACTTC | CASSSGVGFLEQYF | TRBJ2-7 | TRBV6-5 | - | 14 | -
TGCGCCAGCAGCTCAACGGACAGGGGGCAAGGGGAAGCTTTCTTT | CASSSTDRGQGEAFF | TRBJ1-1 | TRBV5-1 | TRBD1 | 15 | -
TGTGCCAGCTCACCCGCGATAGACTATGGCTACACCTTC | CASSPAIDYGYTF | TRBJ1-2 | TRBV18 | - | 13 | -
TGTGCCAGCAGATCCCGGGACAGGGACCAAGAGACCCAGTACTTC | CASRSRDRDQETQYF | TRBJ2-5 | TRBV28 | TRBD1 | 15 | -
TGTGCTAGTGGGGACGGGGAGAGAGAGGGCGGAACCGGGGAGCTGTTTTTT | CASGDGEREGGTGELFF | TRBJ2-2 | TRBV12-5 | - | 17 | once
TGTGCCAGCAGTTTGGTATTGGGGGGTCACGAAAAACTGTTTTTT | CASSLVLGGHEKLFF | TRBJ1-4 | TRBV28 | - | 15 | few
TGTGCCAGCAGTTCAGTATCCTCCTACGAGCAGTACTTC | CASSSVSSYEQYF | TRBJ2-7 | TRBV28 | - | 13 | -
TGTGCCAGCTCACCACCCGGGGGGGCCCACAATGAGCAGTTCTTC | CASSPPGGAHNEQFF | TRBJ2-1 | TRBV18 | TRBD2 | 15 | -
TGTGCCATCAGTGACGCGGGGAAAGATACGTATGAGCAGTTCTTC | CAISDAGKDTYEQFF | TRBJ2-1 | TRBV10-3 | - | 15 | -
TGTGCCAGCAGCCGCGGACAGGGACAGAACTATGGCTACACCTTC | CASSRGQGQNYGYTF | TRBJ1-2 | TRBV7-9 | TRBD1 | 15 | -
TGCGCCAGCAGCTTACTAGCGGGGATTTCCTACAATGAGCAGTTCTTC | CASSLLAGISYNEQFF | TRBJ2-1 | TRBV5-1 | TRBD2 | 16 | few
TGCGCCAGCAGCCTCGTCGGGGGGGGAGGAACCGGGGAGCTGTTTTTT | CASSLVGGGGTGELFF | TRBJ2-2 | TRBV4-1 | TRBD2 | 16 | -
TGTGCCACCAGCAGCCCGGACAGGGTAGGGAATTCACCCCTCCACTTT | CATSSPDRVGNSPLHF | TRBJ1-6 | TRBV15 | TRBD1 | 16 | -
TGTGCCAGCAGCCAGACAGGGCCAACCTACGAGCAGTACTTC | CASSQTGPTYEQYF | TRBJ2-7 | TRBV14 | TRBD1 | 14 | -
TGTGCCAGTGGGGCGGGGGGCATCTACGAGCAGTACTTC | CASGAGGIYEQYF | TRBJ2-7 | TRBV19 | TRBD2 | 13 | -
TGTGCCAGCAGCGCCCAAGTGGGACAGGGGTTCGGGGCCAACGTCCTGACTTTC | CASSAQVGQGFGANVLTF | TRBJ2-6 | TRBV9 | TRBD1 | 18 | -
TGTGCCTGGAGTGTAAGTAGCGGCAATCAGCCCCAGCATTTT | CAWSVSSGNQPQHF | TRBJ1-5 | TRBV30 | - | 14 | -